A selection of T cell receptor beta chains follows, all from one sample in a study of CDR3 diversity in severe acne. MiXCR, run by TCRdb on the PCR reads, gives a single entry per CDR3 protein. The table records about 97,000 distinct CDR3 sequences, 51% of them present only once. Sequencing used blood. The receptor set was obtained from a male donor with acne. Both conserved end residues are part of each CDR3. Each record gives: J gene, clone size, V gene, D gene, CDR3 DNA, CDR3 protein. A D gene is named only where the DNA matches it firmly. Clone size is not always given. Where it is, it says once, few, many or a class for expanded clones.

>TRBJ2-7|medium-sized|TRBV4-1|TRBD1
TGCGCCAGCAGCCCCGGGACAGCCACTGACTACGAGCAGTACTTC
CASSPGTATDYEQYF
>TRBJ2-7|.|TRBV25-1|.
TGTGCCAGCACCTCAAGATCCTACGAGCAGTACTTC
CASTSRSYEQYF
>TRBJ2-1|many|TRBV2|.
TGTGCCAGCAGTGTCCAGGAGGCTTCAGTAGATGAGCAGTTCTTC
CASSVQEASVDEQFF
>TRBJ1-2|.|TRBV27|.
TGTGCCAGCAGTTTATCTGGAGGAAATGGCTACACCTTC
CASSLSGGNGYTF
>TRBJ1-2|.|TRBV7-6|.
TGTGCCAGCAGCCAGACTTCTAACTATGGCTACACCTTC
CASSQTSNYGYTF
>TRBJ2-2|few|TRBV20-1|TRBD1
TGCAGTGCTTTAGCAGGGGGCACCGGGGAGCTGTTTTTT
CSALAGGTGELFF
>TRBJ2-6|.|TRBV10-2|.
TGCGCCAGCACTGGCTCTGGGGCCAACGTCCTGACTTTC
CASTGSGANVLTF
>TRBJ2-5|many|TRBV13|TRBD1
TGTGCCAGCAGCTTAAGGCAGGGGGACCCCCAAGAGACCCAGTACTTC
CASSLRQGDPQETQYF
>TRBJ1-5|.|TRBV11-1|.
TGTGCCAGCAGTTTCACTCGGGGTCGGAATCAGCCCCAGCATTTT
CASSFTRGRNQPQHF
>TRBJ2-1|medium-sized|TRBV2|TRBD2
TGTGCCAGTTCAGCGGGAGTAGGCGATGAGCAGTTCTTC
CASSAGVGDEQFF
>TRBJ2-1|.|TRBV20-1|.
TGCAGTGCTTGGGGGTCGGGGGAATATGAGCAGTTCTTC
CSAWGSGEYEQFF
>TRBJ1-1|.|TRBV20-1|.
TGCAGTGCCACCAGTGAAAGGGACACTGAAGCTTTCTTT
CSATSERDTEAFF
>TRBJ2-3|.|TRBV24-1|.
TGTGCCACCAGTGATCAAGTCTACCGACTGGATACGCAGTATTTT
CATSDQVYRLDTQYF
>TRBJ1-2|.|TRBV29-1|.
TGCAGCGTTAGGGGCGCAGAGTACGACGATGGCTACACCTTC
CSVRGAEYDDGYTF
>TRBJ2-3|few|TRBV7-3|TRBD2
TGTGCCAGCAGCTCGACGGGACTAGCAGATCATGAGCAGTATTTT
CASSSTGLADHEQYF
>TRBJ2-1|.|TRBV28|TRBD2
TGTGCCAGCAGTGGGGGGACTACCTACAATGAGCAGTTCTTC
CASSGGTTYNEQFF
>TRBJ2-3|.|TRBV20-1|TRBD2
TGCAGTGCTAGGGTAGCGGGAGTAACAGATACGCAGTATTTT
CSARVAGVTDTQYF
>TRBJ1-4|many|TRBV5-1|.
TGCGCCAGCTCCTCCGTTGCCGGGGGCAATGAAAAACTGTTTTTT
CASSSVAGGNEKLFF
>TRBJ2-7|.|TRBV20-1|TRBD2
TGCAGTGCTAGAGATAGGGCGGGAGAGTCCTACGAGCAGTACTTC
CSARDRAGESYEQYF
>TRBJ2-7|few|TRBV30|.
TGTGCCTGGAGGGCCACGGTTCGCGAGCAGTACTTC
CAWRATVREQYF
>TRBJ1-5|.|TRBV19|TRBD1
TGTGCCAGTAGTGCCCTGGGACAGGGAAATCAGCCCCAGCATTTT
CASSALGQGNQPQHF
>TRBJ2-5|few|TRBV2|.
TGTGCCAGCAGTGAATTCGCCAGCCAAGAGACCCAGTACTTC
CASSEFASQETQYF
>TRBJ2-7|.|TRBV28|TRBD2
TGTGCCAGCCTTCCGGGACTAGGAGAGTACGAGCAGTACTTC
CASLPGLGEYEQYF
>TRBJ1-1|.|TRBV2|.
TGTGCCAGCAGTGAAAGTCGGGGGGTCATTAACACTGAAGCTTTCTTT
CASSESRGVINTEAFF
>TRBJ2-5|many|TRBV19|TRBD1
TGTGCCAGTAGTAGTGTTGGGACAGCTTTGGAGACCCAGTACTTC
CASSSVGTALETQYF
>TRBJ1-2|few|TRBV4-2|TRBD1
TGTGCCAGCAGCCAAGCCGGACAGGGGGGGAGCTATGGCTACACCTTC
CASSQAGQGGSYGYTF
>TRBJ2-7|many|TRBV6-2/TRBV6-3|.
TGTGCCAGCACCCTCTTAGGTGGCAGCTCCTACGAGCAGTACTTC
CASTLLGGSSYEQYF
>TRBJ1-5|.|TRBV20-1|TRBD1
TGCAGTGCTACAGGGGGTGATGAAAATCAGCCCCAGCATTTT
CSATGGDENQPQHF
>TRBJ2-3|.|TRBV7-2|.
TGCGCCAGCAGCCAAGTGGATCCCCCGGGACTCGGACCAGCAGAGACGCAGTATTTT
CASSQVDPPGLGPAETQYF
>TRBJ1-1|many|TRBV6-4|.
TGTGCCAGCAGTGACGGTTCCACTGAAGCTTTCTTT
CASSDGSTEAFF
>TRBJ2-7|.|TRBV7-3|.
TGTGCTAGCCCGTTACTCACCCGCCCCTACTGGCAGTACTTC
CASPLLTRPYWQYF
>TRBJ2-5|.|TRBV15|TRBD2
TGTGCCACCAGCAGAGTCAAAGGACTAGCGGGAGTTCGAGAGACCCAGTACTTC
CATSRVKGLAGVRETQYF
>TRBJ1-4|few|TRBV2|TRBD1
TGTGCCAGCACGGCCGGGACAGGGGGTGAAAAACTGTTTTTT
CASTAGTGGEKLFF
>TRBJ2-4|medium-sized|TRBV19|.
TGTGCCAGTAGTCAATCGGCCGTAGCCAAAAACATTCAGTACTTC
CASSQSAVAKNIQYF
>TRBJ2-1|many|TRBV14|.
TGTGCCAGCAGCCAAGTTGGGGCCCATGAGCAGTTCTTC
CASSQVGAHEQFF
>TRBJ2-3|many|TRBV20-1|TRBD2
TGCAGTGCTAGCGGGAGGGCTACAGATACGCAGTATTTT
CSASGRATDTQYF
>TRBJ2-5|.|TRBV7-9|TRBD1
TGTGCCAGCAGCTCGATACAGGGGGCGGCAGAGACCCAGTACTTC
CASSSIQGAAETQYF
>TRBJ1-3|.|TRBV5-6|.
TGTGCCAGCAGCTTGGGAGGGGTCGCAAACACCATATATTTT
CASSLGGVANTIYF
>TRBJ2-1|many|TRBV9|.
TGTGCCAGCAGCGTAGGACTCGACAATGAGCAGTTCTTC
CASSVGLDNEQFF
>TRBJ2-2|many|TRBV7-9|.
TGTGCCAGCAGCCTAATGAACACCGGGGAGCTGTTTTTT
CASSLMNTGELFF
>TRBJ1-2|.|TRBV2|.
TGTGCCAGCCACTCTGGAAACACCTTC
CASHSGNTF
>TRBJ2-5|.|TRBV9|TRBD1
TGTGCCAGCAGCGCCGGCGGACAGGGGGGGGAGACCCAGTACTTC
CASSAGGQGGETQYF
>TRBJ2-7|.|TRBV29-1|TRBD1
TGCAGCGTGGTCCGGGACAGGGGCCACGAGCAGTACTTC
CSVVRDRGHEQYF
>TRBJ1-2|medium-sized|TRBV19|TRBD1
TGTGCCAGTAGTAAACAGACAGGGACCTATGGCTACACCTTC
CASSKQTGTYGYTF
>TRBJ2-7|.|TRBV7-3|TRBD1
TGTGCCAGCAGCGGAGACAGGGTCTACGAGCAGTACTTC
CASSGDRVYEQYF
>TRBJ1-2|.|TRBV6-5|TRBD1
TGTGCCAGCAGTAACTTCGGGACAGGGTCCTATGGCTACACCTTC
CASSNFGTGSYGYTF
>TRBJ2-1|many|TRBV14|TRBD2
TGTGCCAGCACCCGACTAGCGGGAAGGTTGAGTGAGCAGTTCTTC
CASTRLAGRLSEQFF
>TRBJ2-1|.|TRBV28|.
TGTGCCAGCAGTCCCCGACACAATGAGCAGTTCTTC
CASSPRHNEQFF
>TRBJ2-2|.|TRBV7-6|TRBD2
TGTGCCAGCAGCACCGGACTAGCGGGAGGGCCTTCGTGGGGGGAGCTGCTTTTT
CASSTGLAGGPSWGELLF
>TRBJ1-2|many|TRBV7-2|.
TGTGCCAGCAGCTCCCGGTCTAGGCTCTATGGCTACACCTTC
CASSSRSRLYGYTF
>TRBJ2-5|.|TRBV7-2|.
TGTGCCAGCAGCTTAAAGGGAGAGACCCAGTACTTC
CASSLKGETQYF
>TRBJ1-2|.|TRBV9|TRBD1
TGTGCCAGCAGCTTGGGGACAGGCGGTGGCTACACCTTC
CASSLGTGGGYTF
>TRBJ1-3|many|TRBV7-6|TRBD1
TGTGCCAGCAGCCGTCGCCCCCTGACAGGGGACAGGTCTGGAAACACCATATATTTT
CASSRRPLTGDRSGNTIYF
>TRBJ2-6|.|TRBV12-3/TRBV12-4|.
TGTGCCAGCAGTTTCGGGTACGGGGCCAACGTCCTGACTTTC
CASSFGYGANVLTF
>TRBJ1-5|.|TRBV24-1|TRBD1
TGTGCCACCAGTGCCGGGACAGCGTCACGCAATCAGCCCCAGCATTTT
CATSAGTASRNQPQHF